The 7 T cell receptor beta chains given below trace back to one sample, sequenced in a study of liver allograft versus peripheral blood T cells (dated by TCRdb to between 2020 and 2021). In terms of the full investigation: The study compared the T cell receptor repertoires present in transplanted livers with the repertoires present in the peripheral blood of liver transplant recipients.

The listed sequencing device is Illumina MiSeq. TCRdb passed the public sequencing reads through fastp at Q25 and MiXCR, retaining productive beta sequences. Rows are combined by CDR3 protein, so each entry shows the most common genes and DNA. The sample yields 6,500 to 9,500 distinct CDR3 sequences; roughly a sixth were counted once. Of the sample, about 1.5% falls within the top ten clones. The receptors come from a human patient who had a liver transplant. Post transplant, some T cells may arise from the graft donor.

Comment on this clonotype: The DNA is omitted, as the CDR3 cannot be located on it reliably, and the CDR3 follows TCRdb's listing. The chain carries TRBV12-3 or TRBV12-4 and TRBJ2-2; TRBD2 is taken as the D call from the table, unchecked against the DNA. Both ends counted, the CDR3 spans 22 residues. CDR3: CASSLLAGIEQYFGPGTGELFF.

This clonotype was observed many times. The CDR3 sequence is CASSPTGLLSNQPQHF. The CDR3 bases are TGTGCCAGCTCACCCACTGGACTACTGAGCAATCAGCCCCAGCATTTT. J is TRBJ1-5 and V is TRBV18; no clear D gene. Germline V lookup: CDR1 KGHSH, CDR2 LQKENI. The ends were cut back, 3 bases at V and 1 base at J, with 13 bases in the middle. This CDR3 comprises 16 residues.

This chain joins TRBV12-3 or TRBV12-4 and TRBJ1-2; TRBD1 matches at 10 bases. The CDR3 is 15 amino acids. J gave up 7 bases and V 2 bases, and 7 bases lay outside the gene matches. CDR3 residues: CASSLLADRGFGYTF. The DNA of the CDR3 is TGTGCCAGCAGTTTATTGGCGGACAGGGGGTTTGGCTACACCTTC.

V and J are TRBV20-1 and TRBJ2-3, with D uncertain. CDR1 DFQATT and CDR2 SNEGSKA come from the germline V gene (reference sequence). V shed 1 base and J shed 1 base, with 6 bases lying between them. The CDR3 runs to 13 residues. The CDR3 sequence is CSARGEGTDTQYF. Here the CDR3 DNA reads TGCAGTGCTAGAGGCGAAGGCACAGATACGCAGTATTTT.

This clonotype appeared many times. The chain has TRBV6-5 and TRBJ1-1; tentatively, D is TRBD1 (5 bases). The CDR3 runs to 15 residues. Trimming cost V 8 bases and J 3 bases, with 19 bases left between them. CDR1 MNHEY and CDR2 SVGAGI come from the germline V gene. In DNA, the CDR3 is TGTGCCAGCGGGCGGGGCTATCGGGGTGACACTGAAGCTTTCTTT. It encodes CASGRGYRGDTEAFF.

This clonotype is medium-sized in the sample. The chain carries TRBV7-9 and TRBJ1-6; 11 nucleotides match TRBD1. Germline loops: CDR1 SEHNR, CDR2 FQNEAQ (reference sequence). J lost 5 bases, V lost 2 bases, and 2 bases had no gene match. This CDR3 contains 16 residues. CDR3 DNA sequence: TGTGCCAGCAGCTTAAGGGACAGGGGGAATAATTCACCCCTCCACTTT. Translated, it gives CASSLRDRGNNSPLHF.

Only a few counts were recorded for this clonotype. The chain couples TRBV19 to TRBJ1-5; D gene ambiguous. CDR3 size: 12 residues. In germline, CDR1 is LNHDA, CDR2 SQIVND (reference sequence). Trimming pared 0 bases from V and 9 bases from J, leaving 6 bases between. This CDR3 reads CASSIDRGPQHF. The CDR3 DNA sequence: TGTGCCAGTAGTATAGACAGAGGGCCCCAGCATTTT.